This T cell receptor (beta chain) is drawn from a study of blood T cells in healthy people across ages. Study summary: Per two T cells, about one barcoded beta molecule was captured through template switching. Points from the study as a whole: Any changes in expanded clonotypes were possibly confounded, as donor CMV status remained unknown. A roughly linear fall in TCR beta diversity per million T cells was seen with increasing age.

About this clonotype: What it binds is unknown.

It was with a sample-barcoded 5' primer and a J-beta primer mix that a second PCR of about 6 to 12 cycles was run. TCRdb re-called the 5' RACE reads through MiXCR, storing one row per CDR3 protein. Of roughly 1 million distinct CDR3 sequences listed, approximately 26% are singletons. With 3 bases removed from V and 7 bases from J, the gap between germline ends came to 10 bases. This CDR3 is built from 12 residues. Germline V gene sequence: CDR1 DFQATT, CDR2 SNEGSKA (reference sequence). These records were also assigned to another study, of T cells of mothers and their children. As that report states: The donor cohort consisted of three healthy Caucasian mothers and their six children.

This TCR was recovered from a girl aged 2 to 9 in good health. The genes are TRBV20-1 and TRBJ2-1; D is uncertain. The specimen sequenced was blood. Written as DNA, the CDR3 is TGCAGTGCTAGGGACCCAATTAATGAGCAGTTCTTC. Protein sequence: CSARDPINEQFF.